The 13 T cell receptor beta chains given below trace back to one sample, sequenced in a study of blood T cell repertoires in COVID-19. The table came from immunoSEQ multiplex PCR; TCRdb's copy has only in-frame clones and leaves some out. Found here are 120,000 or so clones, roughly 90% of them singletons; the top ten hold 7.5% to 8%. The sample was peripheral blood. Receptor source: a man between 45 and 60 years old with acute or convalescent COVID-19.

V gene TRBV19 combines with J gene TRBJ1-1; D is perhaps TRBD1 (6 bases). The CDR3 spans 15 residues. V lost 5 bases and J 1 base, leaving 14 bases between the germline ends. CDR1 and CDR2 (germline): LNHDA, SQIVND (reference sequence). CDR3 bases: TGTGCCAGTAGTCACTTAGGGACACCGAACACTGAAGCTTTCTTT. This translates into CASSHLGTPNTEAFF. Combining the CDR3 with reference TRBV19 and TRBJ1-1 gives the whole variable domain DGGITQSPKYLFRKEGQNVTLSCEQNLNHDAMYWYRQDPGQGLRLIYYSQIVNDFQKGDIAEGYSVSREKKESFPLTVTSAQKNPTAFYLCASSHLGTPNTEAFFGQGTRLTVV.

The chain couples TRBV19 to TRBJ2-2; TRBD1 agrees at 9 bases. The CDR3 has 16 amino acids. The germline V gene encodes CDR1 LNHDA and CDR2 SQIVND (reference sequence). The V segment lost 5 bases and the J segment 2 bases; nucleotides outside the gene matches: 6. The CDR3 coding sequence is TGTGCCAGTAGTCGCCCGGGACAGGGCAACACCGGGGAGCTGTTTTTT. This gives the protein CASSRPGQGNTGELFF.

This rearrangement joins TRBV9 to TRBJ1-6; D unclear. Trimming cost V 4 bases and J 9 bases, with 8 bases left between them. This CDR3 region has 12 residues. The germline CDR1 and CDR2 sequences are SGDLS and YYNGEE. CDR3 bases: TGTGCCAGCAGCCCTAGCGGTTCACCCCTCCACTTT. It yields the protein CASSPSGSPLHF.

The CDR3: CASSPPGLDTQYF. CDR3 nucleotide sequence: TGTGCCAGCAGTCCACCGGGACTAGATACGCAGTATTTT. This rearrangement joins TRBV2 to TRBJ2-3, with D possibly TRBD2 on 6 matching bases. CDR1 is SNHLY and CDR2 is FYNNEI in the germline V gene. The CDR3 loop spans 13 amino acids. Deletions cut 5 bases from V and 5 bases from J, with 11 bases between.

The chain is built from TRBV18 and TRBJ1-1, with D possibly being TRBD1 (6 bases). The CDR3 spans 14 residues. Germline CDR1 is KGHSH and CDR2 is LQKENI. V shed 4 bases and J shed 2 bases, with 11 bases lying between them. The CDR3 protein is CASSQQGPNTEAFF. The CDR3 bases are TGTGCCAGCTCACAACAGGGACCCAACACTGAAGCTTTCTTT.

This chain links TRBV19 with TRBJ1-1; 8 bases are shared with TRBD1. In germline, CDR1 is LNHDA, CDR2 SQIVND (reference sequence). The CDR3 totals 15 residues. The V and J ends lost 6 bases and 3 bases, in that order; junction bases with no gene match: 9. The CDR3 DNA reads as TGTGCCAGTAGGACGCAGGGGGCGCGAGACACTGAAGCTTTCTTT. This gives the protein CASRTQGARDTEAFF. The full variable domain, in which reference TRBV19 and TRBJ1-1 provide the parts outside the CDR3, is DGGITQSPKYLFRKEGQNVTLSCEQNLNHDAMYWYRQDPGQGLRLIYYSQIVNDFQKGDIAEGYSVSREKKESFPLTVTSAQKNPTAFYLCASRTQGARDTEAFFGQGTRLTVV.

The chain has TRBV30 and TRBJ2-1; D possibly corresponds to TRBD2 (7 bases). The CDR3 has 16 residues. The germline gives CDR1 GTSNPN, CDR2 SVGIG (reference sequence). V was cut by 0 bases and J by 5 bases, with 17 bases left in between. The CDR3 DNA sequence: TGTGCCTGGAGTGTACTAGGGGGAGGGCCCCACAATGAGCAGTTCTTC. Its translation is CAWSVLGGGPHNEQFF.

This clone is a singleton in its sample. The rearrangement links TRBV27 to TRBJ2-7; 7 bases match TRBD2. CDR3 length: 15 residues. V trimming: 6 bases; J trimming: 7 bases; junction bases outside the gene matches: 15. Germline V gene sequence: CDR1 MNHEY, CDR2 SMNVEV (reference sequence). The CDR3 DNA reads as TGTGCCAGCAGCACTTTGGGACGGGGGGTTTGGGAGCAGTACTTC. Amino acids: CASSTLGRGVWEQYF.

The chain carries TRBV9 and TRBJ1-4; D gene ambiguous. Trimming removed 0 bases at V and 11 bases at J, with 8 bases between. From germline, CDR1 is SGDLS and CDR2 YYNGEE. This CDR3 has 12 amino acids. CDR3 region: CASSVGSGKLFF. For the CDR3, the DNA is TGTGCCAGCAGCGTAGGGTCGGGGAAACTGTTTTTT.

V and J are TRBV5-1 and TRBJ2-5; 12 positions match TRBD1. The V and J ends lost 4 bases and 5 bases, in that order; junction bases with no gene match: 6. The length of the CDR3 is 15 residues. CDR1 and CDR2 from the germline V gene are SGHRS and YFSETQ. The CDR3 reads CASSTGTGGGETQYF. CDR3 bases: TGCGCCAGCAGCACCGGGACAGGGGGCGGGGAGACCCAGTACTTC.

CDR3 sequence: CASSYSPRTGSAKNIQYF. The CDR3 DNA is TGTGCCAGCAGTTACTCGCCCCGGACAGGGTCTGCCAAAAACATTCAGTACTTC. This sequence joins TRBV6-2 or TRBV6-3 and TRBJ2-4; 8 positions agree with TRBD1. CDR1 is MNHEY and CDR2 is SVGEGT in the germline V gene. The CDR3 is 18 amino acids. The J segment lost 1 base and the V segment lost 0 bases, leaving 8 bases of the junction unmatched.

The chain uses TRBV7-2 and TRBJ1-6; 12 bases match TRBD1. V was clipped by 0 bases and J by 10 bases; unmatched bases: 1. This CDR3 contains 15 residues. Germline assignment: CDR1 SGHTA and CDR2 FQGNSA. CDR3 coding DNA: TGTGCCAGCAGCTTAGCGGGACAGGGGGCCTCACCCCTCCACTTT. Translating it yields CASSLAGQGASPLHF.

The chain carries TRBV19 and TRBJ2-1; tentative D call: TRBD2 (6 bases). From germline, CDR1 is LNHDA and CDR2 SQIVND (reference sequence). Trimming took off 2 bases at V and 2 bases at J, with 16 bases between the two ends. The CDR3 totals 17 residues. The CDR3 region has the DNA TGTGCCAGTAGTATAACTCTTCCTAGCGATCCCTACAATGAGCAGTTCTTC. Translated, it gives CASSITLPSDPYNEQFF.